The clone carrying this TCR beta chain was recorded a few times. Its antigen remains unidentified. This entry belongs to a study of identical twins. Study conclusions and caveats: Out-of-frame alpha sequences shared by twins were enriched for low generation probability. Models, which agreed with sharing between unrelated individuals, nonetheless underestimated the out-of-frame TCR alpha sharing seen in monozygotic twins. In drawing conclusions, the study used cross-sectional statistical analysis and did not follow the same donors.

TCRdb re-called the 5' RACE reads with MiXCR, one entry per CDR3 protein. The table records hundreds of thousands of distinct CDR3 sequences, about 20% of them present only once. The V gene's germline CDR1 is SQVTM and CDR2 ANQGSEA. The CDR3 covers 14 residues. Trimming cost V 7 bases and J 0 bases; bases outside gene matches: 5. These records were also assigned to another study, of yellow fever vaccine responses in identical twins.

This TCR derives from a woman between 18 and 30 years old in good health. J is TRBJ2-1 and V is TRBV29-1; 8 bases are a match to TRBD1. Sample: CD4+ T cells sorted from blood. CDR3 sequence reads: CSAGQGVSYNEQFF. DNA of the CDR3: TGCAGCGCAGGACAGGGAGTCTCCTACAATGAGCAGTTCTTC.